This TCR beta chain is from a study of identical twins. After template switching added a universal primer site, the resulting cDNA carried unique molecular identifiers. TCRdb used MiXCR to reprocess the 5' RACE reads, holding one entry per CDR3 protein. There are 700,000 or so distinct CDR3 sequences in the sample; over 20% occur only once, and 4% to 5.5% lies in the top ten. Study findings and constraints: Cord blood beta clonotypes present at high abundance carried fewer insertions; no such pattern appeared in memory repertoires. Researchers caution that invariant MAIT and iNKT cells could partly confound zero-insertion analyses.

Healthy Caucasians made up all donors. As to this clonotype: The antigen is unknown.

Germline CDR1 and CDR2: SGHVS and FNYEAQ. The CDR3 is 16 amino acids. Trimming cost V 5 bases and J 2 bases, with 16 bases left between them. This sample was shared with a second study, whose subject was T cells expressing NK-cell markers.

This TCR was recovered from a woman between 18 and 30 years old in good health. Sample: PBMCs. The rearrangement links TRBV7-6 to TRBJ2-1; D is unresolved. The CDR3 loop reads CASSTPLGAPYNEQFF. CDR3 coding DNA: TGTGCCAGCAGCACCCCCCTGGGTGCCCCCTACAATGAGCAGTTCTTC. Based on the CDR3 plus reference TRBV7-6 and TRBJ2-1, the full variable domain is GAGVSQSPRYKVTKRGQDVALRCDPISGHVSLYWYRQALGQGPEFLTYFNYEAQQDKSGLPNDRFSAERPEGSISTLTIQRTEQRDSAMYRCASSTPLGAPYNEQFFGPGTRLTVL.